This record concerns one TCR beta chain sequence. These data originate in a study of T cells in Graves' hyperthyroidism and ophthalmopathy. The TCR beta CDR3 regions underwent amplification using RNA transcripts as the source. First-round RT-PCR targeting the TCR CDR3 was performed with the HTBI primer set. Using its own MiXCR run on the multiplex PCR reads, TCRdb lists one record per CDR3 protein. The sample includes fewer than 400,000 distinct CDR3 sequences, approximately 14% of them seen just once. The study left out patients who had uncontrolled infection, other autoimmune disease, pregnancy or lactation. Clinical symptoms, serum thyroxine, TRAb, thyroid ultrasound and orbital computed tomography informed diagnoses. Sequences were obtained from blood. This clonotype originated in a woman between 18 and 29 years old with Graves' hyperthyroidism that later progressed to Graves' ophthalmopathy.

The CDR3 protein is CSARGVETLYGYTF. CDR3 nucleotide sequence: TGCAGTGCTAGAGGGGTAGAAACCCTCTATGGCTACACCTTC. The chain is built from TRBV20-1 and TRBJ1-2; D call uncertain. Per the germline V gene, CDR1 is DFQATT and CDR2 is SNEGSKA (reference sequence). The CDR3 consists of 14 residues. V lost 1 base, J lost 4 bases, and 13 bases lay in between.